The 11 T cell receptor beta chains below come from one sample, sequenced in a study of OX40 agonist ivuxolimab in advanced cancers. The method was the immunoSEQ multiplex PCR assay. In TCRdb, the immuneACCESS table is reduced to in-frame sequences with V and J assigned. These tables do not hold every clone; where another copy was compared, an unresolved V gene accounts for under half, and the others remain unexplained. The sample table holds 55,000 to 70,000 clones, of which 84% were seen once. In total, the top ten clones hold 2.4% of the sample. This sample comprised CD4+ or CD8+ T cells sorted from blood, obtained in a trial of the OX40 agonist ivuxolimab. These receptors all come from an adult with an advanced solid tumor such as melanoma, head and neck, liver or kidney cancer.

In this sample, this clone turned up once. This chain joins TRBV29-1 and TRBJ1-4; a possible D gene is TRBD1 (6 bases). Germline V gene data show CDR1 as SQVTM and CDR2 as ANQGSEA. The CDR3 totals 16 residues. V was shortened by 7 bases and J by 7 bases, with 25 bases between the two germline ends. The CDR3 nucleotides are TGCAGCGCCCTGGGGGGCCCCGGAGGAATTTTTGAAAAACTGTTTTTT. Its protein is CSALGGPGGIFEKLFF.

V and J are TRBV5-4 and TRBJ2-7; 9 nucleotides match TRBD1. Germline V gene sequence: CDR1 SGHNT, CDR2 YYREEE (reference sequence). The CDR3 runs 20 residues. V dropped 0 bases and J dropped 0; count of bases not matched to a gene: 16. In DNA, the CDR3 is TGTGCCAGCAGCTTGGCGGGCCCCCACCCGGGACAGGGAGGCTCCTACGAGCAGTACTTC. This translates into CASSLAGPHPGQGGSYEQYF.

The V call is TRBV6-5, the J call TRBJ1-5; 9 bases agree with TRBD1. The CDR3 contains 16 residues. Unmatched junction bases numbered 9, after V lost 4 bases and J lost 5 bases. The germline CDR1 and CDR2 sequences are MNHEY and SVGAGI. The CDR3 nucleotides are TGTGCCAGCAGTTCCACGGACAGGGGCGCCCATCAGCCCCAGCATTTT. Its protein is CASSSTDRGAHQPQHF.

The V and J genes are TRBV7-3 and TRBJ1-1, with D unresolved. The CDR3 covers 15 residues. The germline V gene encodes CDR1 SGHTA and CDR2 FQGTGA. Trimming left V 1 base short and J 5 bases short, with 14 bases between. The CDR3 DNA reads as TGTGCCAGCAGCTTAATCGGCCCCTCTGGGACTGAAGCTTTCTTT. It specifies CASSLIGPSGTEAFF.

This chain uses TRBV5-1 with TRBJ2-7; TRBD1 is a possible D gene (5 bases). The V gene's germline CDR1 is SGHRS and CDR2 YFSETQ. The CDR3 is 15 amino acids. Deletions cut 0 bases from V and 2 bases from J, with 12 bases between. CDR3 bases: TGCGCCAGCAGCTTGGAGGGGTCGCGCGCCTACGAGCAGTACTTC. This encodes CASSLEGSRAYEQYF.

Here the CDR3 DNA reads TGTGCCAGCAGTGAAGTAGGGCAGAGTCGCTACGAGCAGTACTTC. Its translation is CASSEVGQSRYEQYF. The V call is TRBV2, the J call TRBJ2-7; no reliable D call. Germline V gives CDR1 SNHLY, CDR2 FYNNEI. The V and J ends lost 1 base and 3 bases respectively, with 13 bases between them. This CDR3 comprises 15 residues.

The rearrangement joins TRBV28 to TRBJ1-2, with no clear D. The V gene lost 6 bases and the J gene lost 7 bases, with 18 bases spanning the gap. Germline CDR1 MDHEN, CDR2 SYDVKM. This CDR3 contains 14 residues. CDR3 DNA sequence: TGTGCCAGCAGCCCTGACCCGGCGTTCGGTGGCTACACCTTC. Protein sequence: CASSPDPAFGGYTF.

In its sample, this clone was seen once. The sample holds other DNA sequences that translate to the same CDR3. J is TRBJ2-1 and V is TRBV6-5; D is uncertain. There are 11 residues in the CDR3. Germline values: CDR1 MNHEY, CDR2 SVGAGI. Trimming cost V 5 bases and J 6 bases, with 5 bases left between them. In nucleotides, the CDR3 is TGTGCCAGCAGTGGGCTCAATGAGCAGTTCTTC. Residues: CASSGLNEQFF.

V is TRBV2 and J is TRBJ1-1; D is undetermined. Germline assignment: CDR1 SNHLY and CDR2 FYNNEI. The CDR3 has 13 residues. Trimming left V 0 bases short and J 8 bases short, with 10 bases between. Here the CDR3 DNA reads TGTGCCAGCAGTGAAGCGTCGGGATGGGAAGCTTTCTTT. It codes for CASSEASGWEAFF.

In this sample, this clone turned up a few times. V is TRBV27 and J is TRBJ1-5; 7 bases align to TRBD1. The germline CDR1 and CDR2 sequences are MNHEY and SMNVEV (reference sequence). V was pared by 5 bases and J by 3 bases, with 7 bases of the junction left unmatched. CDR3 length: 15 amino acids. The CDR3 nucleotides read TGTGCCAGCAGTCCCCCGGGACAGCACAATCAGCCCCAGCATTTT. It encodes CASSPPGQHNQPQHF.

The chain links TRBV2 to TRBJ2-1; D uncertain. The CDR3 extends over 15 amino acids. The germline V gene has CDR1 SNHLY and CDR2 FYNNEI. Trimming removed 2 bases from V and 6 bases from J, with 14 bases in between. CDR3 DNA sequence: TGTGCCAGCAGTGAACTCCCTAGAATGGGCAATGAGCAGTTCTTC. Its protein is CASSELPRMGNEQFF.